This TCR beta chain derives from a study of sequential checkpoint blockade in melanoma (dated by TCRdb to between 2018 and 2021). For the wider study: In a 1:1 randomization, patients received either first-line nivolumab then ipilimumab (arm A) or ipilimumab then nivolumab (arm B). Roughly 23 patients had matched tumor biopsies taken before treatment and at week 13, after single-agent nivolumab (arm A) or ipilimumab (arm B). DNA from more than 75 pretreatment melanoma tumor samples underwent TCRbeta immunosequencing. The same lesion was the source of approximately 81% of the matched pre- and post-treatment tumor biopsy pairs. Both trial sequences were followed by maintenance nivolumab. The full study reports these points: Within-arm analyses of tumor T-cell fraction were constrained by small sample sizes and reduced statistical power. The response-prediction model combining TCR metrics and mutation burden needs validation in larger, independent patient cohorts. Patients whose tumor T-cell fraction and clonality increased by week 13 were about 30 times more likely to achieve clinical benefit. Tumor T-cell fraction and clonality were correlated with PD-L1 staining and CD8+ T-cell counts, but not with mutational load. In the nivolumab-first arm (arm A), pretreatment tumor TIL clonality was associated with response (P = .04).

The treatment or condition label on this specimen signifies: randomized to nivolumab then ipilimumab (arm A) or the reverse (arm B). None of the patients in the trial had previously been given DNA-damaging chemotherapy. CheckMate 064, a randomized, open-label phase II trial of sequential checkpoint blockade, was the source of the samples, all of which came from patients with melanoma. Tumor TCR sequencing used genomic DNA from formalin-fixed paraffin-embedded (FFPE) tissue samples. The junction shows trimming of 4 bases on V and 3 bases on J, and the gene matches do not reach 6 bases of it. Via the germline V gene, CDR1 is SQVTM and CDR2 ANQGSEA. From its cysteine to its phenylalanine, the CDR3 spans 14 amino acids. Only the CDR3 region is kept as DNA, spanning 42 bases read in frame from base 1. Concerning this clone: The antigen it recognizes is unknown. No much larger clone exists at a distance of one base, and base qualities are not known.

TCRbeta CDR3 regions were immunosequenced from genomic DNA with the immunoSEQ Assay. Before high-throughput sequencing, genomic DNA was amplified using bias-controlled multiplex PCR. As for the authors' bioinformatics: To quantify the absolute abundance of each unique TCRbeta CDR3 region, the sequences were collapsed and filtered. Clonality, defined as 1 minus Pielou's evenness, was calculated using only productive rearrangements. To compute tumor T-cell fraction, TCRbeta template counts were normalized to usable DNA, with usable DNA estimated from several housekeeping genes. A previously published method was used to identify clones whose frequencies were significantly greater in on-treatment samples than in baseline samples. TCRdb provides this immuneACCESS table in a form limited to in-frame rearrangements. Some clones are lacking; in checked studies, under half of them reflect an unresolved V gene, and why the rest are absent is not known. V, J and clone size reflect that table, while D and trimming were determined from the DNA. The sample yields about 5,100 clones; under 30% were counted once. The biggest ten clones account for approximately 20% of the sample.

The sample was tumor tissue (inferred from file names), taken from a patient given nivolumab and ipilimumab in sequence. The receptor comes from a human donor with melanoma. The chain joins TRBV29-1 to TRBJ2-3, with 8 bases matching TRBD1. For the CDR3, the sequence is CSVVGRTGTDTQYF. The DNA sequence is as follows: TGCAGCGTTGTGGGGAGGACAGGGACAGATACGCAGTATTTT.